This entry features one T cell receptor (beta chain) sequence. The data derive from a study of cytomegalovirus exposure and HLA in healthy donors. About the study: There were fewer than 130 million unique TCR beta sequences, drawn from roughly 200 million T cells, in an earlier analysis.

The CDR3 covers 15 residues. Germline loops: CDR1 SGHVS, CDR2 FQNEAQ. The V gene end was trimmed by 1 base and the J gene end by 5 bases; junction bases not matched to a gene: 4. PCR was performed using 60 Vbeta and 13 Jbeta primers. Here immunoSEQ multiplex PCR was the method, and the copy in TCRdb shows in-frame clones only, minus some. This sample has 89,000 or so clones; 60% to 80% occur once, and the top ten carry under 2.5%. The TCR originated in a boy aged 5 to 17 in good health and CMV-seronegative. This chain uses TRBV7-8 with TRBJ1-1, with 10 nucleotides matching TRBD1. Sequencing was carried out using PBMCs. CDR3: CASSLVDRGRTEAFF. The CDR3 nucleotides are TGTGCCAGCAGCTTAGTAGACAGGGGGCGAACTGAAGCTTTCTTT. Full variable domain (rest looked up from reference TRBV7-8 and TRBJ1-1): GAGVSQSPRYKVAKRGQDVALRCDPISGHVSLFWYQQALGQGPEFLTYFQNEAQLDKSGLPSDRFFAERPEGSVSTLKIQRTQQEDSAVYLCASSLVDRGRTEAFFGQGTRLTVV.